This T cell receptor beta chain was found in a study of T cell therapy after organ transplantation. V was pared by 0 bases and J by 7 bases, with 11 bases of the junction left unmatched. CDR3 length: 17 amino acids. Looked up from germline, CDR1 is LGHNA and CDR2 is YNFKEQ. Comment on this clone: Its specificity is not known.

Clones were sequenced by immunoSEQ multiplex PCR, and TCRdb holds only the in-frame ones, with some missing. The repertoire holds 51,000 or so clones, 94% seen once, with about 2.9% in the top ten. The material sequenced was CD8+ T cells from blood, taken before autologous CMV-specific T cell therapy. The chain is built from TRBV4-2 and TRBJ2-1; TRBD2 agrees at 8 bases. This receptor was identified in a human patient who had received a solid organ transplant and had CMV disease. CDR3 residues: CASSQDGPAGEGNEQFF. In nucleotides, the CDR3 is TGTGCCAGCAGCCAAGATGGGCCAGCGGGAGAGGGGAATGAGCAGTTCTTC.